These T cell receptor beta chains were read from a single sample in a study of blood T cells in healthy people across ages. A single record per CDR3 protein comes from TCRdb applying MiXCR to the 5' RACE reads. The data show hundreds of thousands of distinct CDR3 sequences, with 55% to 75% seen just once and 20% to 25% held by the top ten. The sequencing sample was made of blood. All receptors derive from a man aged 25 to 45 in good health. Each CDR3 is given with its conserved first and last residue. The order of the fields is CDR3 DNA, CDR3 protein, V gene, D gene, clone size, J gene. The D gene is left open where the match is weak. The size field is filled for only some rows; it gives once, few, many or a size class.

CDR3nt: TGTGCCAGCTCCCTCGGACGACTTTCCGAGCAGTACTTC
CDR3aa: CASSLGRLSEQYF
v_gene: TRBV6-2/TRBV6-3
d_gene: .
abundance: .
j_gene: TRBJ2-7

CDR3nt: TGCGCCAGCAGCCCCCCGGGGACAGCCTTTTACGAGCAGTACTTC
CDR3aa: CASSPPGTAFYEQYF
v_gene: TRBV5-1
d_gene: TRBD1
abundance: few
j_gene: TRBJ2-7

CDR3nt: TGTGCCAGCAGTTTATCGAGTTGGACAGGGATAGACAATGAGCAGTTCTTC
CDR3aa: CASSLSSWTGIDNEQFF
v_gene: TRBV27
d_gene: TRBD1
abundance: .
j_gene: TRBJ2-1

CDR3nt: TGTGCCAGCAGCCCGTCAGGGGGAACGAACACTGAAGCTTTCTTT
CDR3aa: CASSPSGGTNTEAFF
v_gene: TRBV7-9
d_gene: TRBD1
abundance: .
j_gene: TRBJ1-1

CDR3nt: TGTGCCAGCAGCCTCGACGAGACAGGGGAAAAACTGTTTTTT
CDR3aa: CASSLDETGEKLFF
v_gene: TRBV7-8
d_gene: TRBD1
abundance: .
j_gene: TRBJ1-4

CDR3nt: TGTGCCAGCAGTGGAAAACAGGGTCCTGGGGCCAACGTCCTGACTTTC
CDR3aa: CASSGKQGPGANVLTF
v_gene: TRBV27
d_gene: .
abundance: .
j_gene: TRBJ2-6

CDR3nt: TGTGCCAGCAGCTTTCCTGACAGGGAAGAGACCCAGTACTTC
CDR3aa: CASSFPDREETQYF
v_gene: TRBV7-9
d_gene: TRBD1
abundance: .
j_gene: TRBJ2-5

CDR3nt: TGTGCCAGCAGCTTAGGGACTAGCACAGATACGCAGTATTTT
CDR3aa: CASSLGTSTDTQYF
v_gene: TRBV5-1
d_gene: .
abundance: many
j_gene: TRBJ2-3

CDR3nt: TGCAGTGCTAGAGATTCTAAGGGGGAATACTATGGCTACACCTTC
CDR3aa: CSARDSKGEYYGYTF
v_gene: TRBV20-1
d_gene: .
abundance: once
j_gene: TRBJ1-2

CDR3nt: TGCAGCGGCAAGTTACTAGCGGGAGATACGCAGTATTTT
CDR3aa: CSGKLLAGDTQYF
v_gene: TRBV29-1
d_gene: TRBD2
abundance: .
j_gene: TRBJ2-3

CDR3nt: TGTGCCAGCGGTGCAACTTCCATGACAGATACGCAGTATTTT
CDR3aa: CASGATSMTDTQYF
v_gene: TRBV12-3/TRBV12-4
d_gene: .
abundance: once
j_gene: TRBJ2-3

CDR3nt: TGTGCCAGCAGTACCACTCTTTTTGGAGCTGAAGCTTTCTTT
CDR3aa: CASSTTLFGAEAFF
v_gene: TRBV2
d_gene: .
abundance: .
j_gene: TRBJ1-1

CDR3nt: TGTGCCAGCAGTGAGGGGGGGTTAAACAATGAGCAGTTCTTC
CDR3aa: CASSEGGLNNEQFF
v_gene: TRBV2
d_gene: TRBD2
abundance: .
j_gene: TRBJ2-1

CDR3nt: TGCAGTGTTCGGCCACCCGGGGACATTCAGTACTTC
CDR3aa: CSVRPPGDIQYF
v_gene: TRBV20-1
d_gene: .
abundance: .
j_gene: TRBJ2-4

CDR3nt: TGCGCCAGCAGCCCGGGGACTATCGGAGGGGAGCGCGAGACCCAGTACTTC
CDR3aa: CASSPGTIGGERETQYF
v_gene: TRBV5-1
d_gene: TRBD2
abundance: .
j_gene: TRBJ2-5

CDR3nt: TGTGCCAGCAGGGACCCGACACAGGGGGTTCTTGGCTACACCTTC
CDR3aa: CASRDPTQGVLGYTF
v_gene: TRBV6-5
d_gene: TRBD1
abundance: few
j_gene: TRBJ1-2

CDR3nt: TGTGCTAGCAGCTTTTGGGGGAAAGAGACCCAGTACTTC
CDR3aa: CASSFWGKETQYF
v_gene: TRBV7-7
d_gene: .
abundance: .
j_gene: TRBJ2-5

CDR3nt: TGCAGTGCTTTCCCTACAGGGTACTATAATTCACCCCTCCACTTT
CDR3aa: CSAFPTGYYNSPLHF
v_gene: TRBV20-1
d_gene: .
abundance: few
j_gene: TRBJ1-6

CDR3nt: TGCAGTGCTTCTCAGCGGGGGACCACCAATGAGCAGTTCTTC
CDR3aa: CSASQRGTTNEQFF
v_gene: TRBV20-1
d_gene: TRBD2
abundance: .
j_gene: TRBJ2-1

CDR3nt: TGTGCCAGCACACTTTACAGGGGGGCCAACGTCCTGACTTTC
CDR3aa: CASTLYRGANVLTF
v_gene: TRBV7-2
d_gene: .
abundance: many
j_gene: TRBJ2-6

CDR3nt: TGTGCCATCAGTAACGGGGAGACCCAGTACTTC
CDR3aa: CAISNGETQYF
v_gene: TRBV10-3
d_gene: .
abundance: few
j_gene: TRBJ2-5

CDR3nt: TGTGCCAGCAGTACCTCCGGGCAGGCCCACTACGAGCAGTACTTC
CDR3aa: CASSTSGQAHYEQYF
v_gene: TRBV28
d_gene: .
abundance: many
j_gene: TRBJ2-7

CDR3nt: TGTGCCAGCAGCTTAGCGCGGCTATCAGACAGGGCGGAAAGAGGCTACACCTTC
CDR3aa: CASSLARLSDRAERGYTF
v_gene: TRBV7-2
d_gene: TRBD1
abundance: .
j_gene: TRBJ1-2

CDR3nt: TGCAGCGGAAAGACAGGGGTCGGGACTGAAGCTTTCTTT
CDR3aa: CSGKTGVGTEAFF
v_gene: TRBV29-1
d_gene: TRBD1
abundance: few
j_gene: TRBJ1-1

CDR3nt: TGTGCCAGCAGAGAAGGGCCGTGGGAAGAGACCCAGTACTTC
CDR3aa: CASREGPWEETQYF
v_gene: TRBV12-3/TRBV12-4
d_gene: .
abundance: few
j_gene: TRBJ2-5

CDR3nt: TGTGCCAGCTCAAGCCAGCGGGGGAGCTACGAGCAGTACTTC
CDR3aa: CASSSQRGSYEQYF
v_gene: TRBV18
d_gene: TRBD2
abundance: .
j_gene: TRBJ2-7

CDR3nt: TGTGCCAGCAGTGGCGGCGGCGGGAGGGCCGCATACGAGCAGTACTTC
CDR3aa: CASSGGGGRAAYEQYF
v_gene: TRBV6-1
d_gene: TRBD2
abundance: few
j_gene: TRBJ2-7

CDR3nt: TGTGCCAGCAGCGTAGCACATACAGGGAGGGAGGCCCAGTACTTC
CDR3aa: CASSVAHTGREAQYF
v_gene: TRBV9
d_gene: .
abundance: .
j_gene: TRBJ2-5

CDR3nt: TGCAGTGCTAGAGTTCGGGCGGGACTAGCGGGAGTATGGCAAGAGACCCAGTACTTC
CDR3aa: CSARVRAGLAGVWQETQYF
v_gene: TRBV20-1
d_gene: TRBD2
abundance: .
j_gene: TRBJ2-5

CDR3nt: TGTGCCAGCAGCCAAGCGGTAGGCAGCTCCTACGAGCAGTACTTC
CDR3aa: CASSQAVGSSYEQYF
v_gene: TRBV3-1
d_gene: .
abundance: .
j_gene: TRBJ2-7

CDR3nt: TGCAGTGCTAGAGATTGGGCTAGCGGGGTGAGAGAGACCCAGTACTTC
CDR3aa: CSARDWASGVRETQYF
v_gene: TRBV20-1
d_gene: TRBD2
abundance: few
j_gene: TRBJ2-5

CDR3nt: TGCAGTGCTTCCCCCGGATGGGATACGCAGTATTTT
CDR3aa: CSASPGWDTQYF
v_gene: TRBV20-1
d_gene: .
abundance: .
j_gene: TRBJ2-3

CDR3nt: TGTGCCAGCAGTTACTTAACAGGGGTGAGGGAAAAACTGTTTTTT
CDR3aa: CASSYLTGVREKLFF
v_gene: TRBV6-6
d_gene: TRBD1
abundance: .
j_gene: TRBJ1-4

CDR3nt: TGCGCCAGCAGACTCGAAGGAAATAATTCACCCCTCCACTTT
CDR3aa: CASRLEGNNSPLHF
v_gene: TRBV5-1
d_gene: .
abundance: .
j_gene: TRBJ1-6

CDR3nt: TGTGCCAGCAGCCTGTGGGGGAGCACTGAAGCTTTCTTT
CDR3aa: CASSLWGSTEAFF
v_gene: TRBV3-1
d_gene: .
abundance: .
j_gene: TRBJ1-1

CDR3nt: TGCAGCTCAACAGGGCAGAGTGGCGAGACCCAGTACTTC
CDR3aa: CSSTGQSGETQYF
v_gene: TRBV29-1
d_gene: .
abundance: few
j_gene: TRBJ2-5

CDR3nt: TGCAGTGCTACTCAAGGGAAGGGGCAGTACTTC
CDR3aa: CSATQGKGQYF
v_gene: TRBV20-1
d_gene: .
abundance: once
j_gene: TRBJ2-7

CDR3nt: TGTGCCACCAGCAGCTCGAGGGGTACATATACGCAGTATTTT
CDR3aa: CATSSSRGTYTQYF
v_gene: TRBV15
d_gene: .
abundance: once
j_gene: TRBJ2-3

CDR3nt: TGTGCCAGCAGCGTAGTGTCGGGGTCCTCACCCCTCCACTTT
CDR3aa: CASSVVSGSSPLHF
v_gene: TRBV9
d_gene: .
abundance: .
j_gene: TRBJ1-6

CDR3nt: TGCGCCAGCAGCCAAGTGACTAGAAGAGACAGGGATAAAGATGAGCAGTTCTTC
CDR3aa: CASSQVTRRDRDKDEQFF
v_gene: TRBV4-1
d_gene: .
abundance: .
j_gene: TRBJ2-1

CDR3nt: TGCAGTGCTAATGACGACAGGGCGGACGAGCAGTACTTC
CDR3aa: CSANDDRADEQYF
v_gene: TRBV20-1
d_gene: TRBD1
abundance: once
j_gene: TRBJ2-7

CDR3nt: TGTGCCAGCAGCCGCGGACAGGGCAACACACCCCTCCACTTT
CDR3aa: CASSRGQGNTPLHF
v_gene: TRBV7-9
d_gene: TRBD1
abundance: .
j_gene: TRBJ1-6

CDR3nt: TGTGCCATCAGGAAGGACGAACTAAGCTATGGCTACACCTTC
CDR3aa: CAIRKDELSYGYTF
v_gene: TRBV10-3
d_gene: .
abundance: once
j_gene: TRBJ1-2

CDR3nt: TGTGCCACCAGTGGTCTAGTGGGAGTTGGAGATACGCAGTATTTT
CDR3aa: CATSGLVGVGDTQYF
v_gene: TRBV24-1
d_gene: .
abundance: once
j_gene: TRBJ2-3

CDR3nt: TGTGCCAGCAGCCCCTTAGGAGGGGGGGGCACAGATACGCAGTATTTT
CDR3aa: CASSPLGGGGTDTQYF
v_gene: TRBV13
d_gene: .
abundance: .
j_gene: TRBJ2-3

CDR3nt: TGCGCCAGCAGCCAAGGAATAGGGGGCGCGGGGCTGAGGGATACGCAGTATTTT
CDR3aa: CASSQGIGGAGLRDTQYF
v_gene: TRBV4-3
d_gene: .
abundance: .
j_gene: TRBJ2-3

CDR3nt: TGTGCCATCAGTGAGTCGCGGTTTGGGACTAGCGGGTATTTTGTCGAGCAGTACTTC
CDR3aa: CAISESRFGTSGYFVEQYF
v_gene: TRBV10-3
d_gene: TRBD2
abundance: once
j_gene: TRBJ2-7

CDR3nt: TGTGCCAGCAGCTTAGTGGTGGTCGGAGAGACCCAGTACTTC
CDR3aa: CASSLVVVGETQYF
v_gene: TRBV7-2
d_gene: .
abundance: .
j_gene: TRBJ2-5

CDR3nt: TGTGCCAGCAACGTACCCGGGGGAGCGGCCTACAATGAGCAGTTCTTC
CDR3aa: CASNVPGGAAYNEQFF
v_gene: TRBV13
d_gene: .
abundance: .
j_gene: TRBJ2-1